This entry lists 20 T cell receptor beta chains sequenced from one sample in a study of CD8 T cells in Susac syndrome. Random-hexamer reverse transcription was applied to roughly 0.5 to 1 ug RNA. TCRdb re-called the immunoSEQ multiplex PCR reads through MiXCR, storing one row per CDR3 protein. Here the sample spans around 300,000 distinct CDR3 sequences, 70% to 90% being singletons. The sample was CD8+ T cells from PBMCs. The source of these receptors is a human donor with multiple sclerosis.

This clonotype was seen a handful of times. J is TRBJ1-5 and V is TRBV6-1, with D possibly being TRBD1 (5 bases). V lost 7 bases and J lost 2, with 9 bases in between. This CDR3 is 13 amino acids long. Looked up from germline, CDR1 is MNHNS and CDR2 is SASEGT. CDR3 region: CASTLGGNQPQHF. The CDR3 DNA reads as TGTGCCAGCACCCTAGGGGGCAATCAGCCCCAGCATTTT.

The chain has TRBV11-2 and TRBJ2-3; unclear D gene. The CDR3 is 12 residues long. Germline CDR1 and CDR2: SGHAT and FQNNGV. Trimming took 3 bases from V and 4 from J, leaving 5 bases between them. CDR3 amino acids: CASSFWADTQYF. CDR3 coding DNA: TGTGCCAGCAGCTTTTGGGCAGATACGCAGTATTTT.

On this clonotype: At one of its ends the junction is not consistent with the germline gene, which may arise from a read error. V is TRBV10-3 and J is TRBJ2-5; D may be TRBD2 (7 bases). CDR3 length: 14 residues. Germline CDR1 reads ENHRY; CDR2 reads SYGVKD. CDR3 in DNA: TGCGCCATCACCGAGGGAGGGGGGGTAGAGACCCAGTACTTC. It specifies CAITEGGGVETQYF.

The rearrangement links TRBV5-4 to TRBJ2-7; D is possibly TRBD2 (6 bases). CDR1 and CDR2 (germline): SGHNT, YYREEE (reference sequence). With 4 bases removed from V and 0 bases from J, the gap between germline ends came to 11 bases. This CDR3 is built from 14 residues. The CDR3 loop reads CASSGGLSSYEQYF. DNA for the CDR3: TGTGCCAGCAGCGGGGGGTTGAGCTCCTACGAGCAGTACTTC.

The genes are TRBV10-1 and TRBJ2-2; D is ambiguous. The germline CDR1 and CDR2 sequences are WNHNN and SYGVQD (reference sequence). V was pared by 2 bases and J by 4 bases, with 8 bases between. CDR3 size: 14 residues. CDR3 loop: CASSETVFTGELFF. CDR3 DNA: TGCGCCAGCAGTGAGACAGTCTTCACCGGGGAGCTGTTTTTT.

The V and J genes are TRBV11-2 and TRBJ2-3, with D possibly being TRBD1 or TRBD2 (6 bases each). Germline assignment: CDR1 SGHAT and CDR2 FQNNGV. The CDR3 runs to 15 residues. V lost 5 bases and J 0 bases, leaving 12 bases between the germline ends. CDR3 residues: CASSLRGPSTDTQYF. The DNA for the CDR3 is TGTGCCAGCAGCCTCCGGGGGCCAAGCACAGATACGCAGTATTTT.

The gene calls are TRBV5-1 and TRBJ2-7; 10 bases fit TRBD1. This CDR3 spans 19 amino acids. The V and J ends lost 3 bases and 4 bases, in that order; junction bases with no gene match: 19. CDR1 is SGHRS, CDR2 YFSETQ, per germline. CDR3 region: CASSSTWPPGQGERYEQYF. The CDR3 DNA reads as TGCGCCAGCAGCTCCACTTGGCCCCCAGGACAGGGGGAGAGGTACGAGCAGTACTTC.

Here the CDR3 reads CAWTDRTYTGELFF. In DNA form, the CDR3 reads TGTGCCTGGACAGATAGGACGTACACCGGGGAGCTGTTTTTT. This sequence joins TRBV30 and TRBJ2-2; D unresolved. Trimming took off 4 bases at V and 3 bases at J, with 12 bases between the two ends. The CDR3 consists of 14 residues. Germline values: CDR1 GTSNPN, CDR2 SVGIG (reference sequence).

This clonotype was seen a single time. The V and J genes are TRBV20-1 and TRBJ2-1, with 10 bases that match TRBD2. Germline V gene sequence: CDR1 DFQATT, CDR2 SNEGSKA (reference sequence). The CDR3 extends over 14 amino acids. The CDR3 is CRPEGLATYNEQFF. For the CDR3, the DNA is TGCAGGCCCGAGGGACTAGCGACTTACAATGAGCAGTTCTTC.

The V gene is TRBV19, the J gene TRBJ1-1, with D perhaps TRBD1 (6 bases). Trimming removed 4 bases at V and 6 bases at J, with 15 bases between. Germline CDR1 and CDR2: LNHDA and SQIVND (reference sequence). The CDR3 runs 14 residues. The CDR3 loop is CASSRGRGLAEAFF. CDR3 DNA: TGTGCCAGTAGTAGGGGCAGGGGCCTCGCTGAAGCTTTCTTT.

The rearrangement uses TRBV9 and TRBJ2-1, with 7 bases that match TRBD2. J gave up 8 bases and V 0 bases, and 11 bases lay outside the gene matches. In germline, CDR1 is SGDLS, CDR2 YYNGEE. This CDR3 region has 16 residues. CDR3 DNA sequence: TGTGCCAGCAGCGTAGGGGCGGGAGAAAGGGTGGATGAGCAGTTCTTC. This sequence encodes CASSVGAGERVDEQFF.

The rearrangement links TRBV20-1 to TRBJ2-1; TRBD2 is a possible D gene (5 bases). This CDR3 region has 16 residues. The germline V gene has CDR1 DFQATT and CDR2 SNEGSKA (reference sequence). V dropped 1 base and J dropped 1 base, with 14 bases sitting between them. The CDR3 spells CSARGGLRESYNEQFF. CDR3 bases: TGCAGTGCTAGAGGGGGTCTGAGGGAGTCCTACAATGAGCAGTTCTTC.

V gene TRBV19 combines with J gene TRBJ1-1; D not resolved. This CDR3 contains 13 residues. V was shortened by 3 bases and J by 2 bases, with 7 bases between the two germline ends. Germline V gives CDR1 LNHDA, CDR2 SQIVND (reference sequence). The CDR3 spells CASSISPNTEAFF. In DNA form, the CDR3 reads TGTGCCAGTAGTATTTCACCTAACACTGAAGCTTTCTTT.

The chain carries TRBV2 and TRBJ2-7; the match to TRBD1 covers 8 bases. Germline CDR1 SNHLY, CDR2 FYNNEI. The CDR3 covers 13 residues. V lost 10 bases and J lost 2; bases outside the gene matches: 7. The CDR3 is CATRQGLTYEQYF. In DNA form, the CDR3 reads TGTGCCACCCGACAGGGGCTAACCTACGAGCAGTACTTC.

This chain connects TRBV12-3 or TRBV12-4 to TRBJ1-5; unclear D gene. Trimming took 0 bases from V and 5 from J, leaving 8 bases between them. The CDR3 totals 14 residues. The CDR3 spells CASSLAPGDQPQHF. The CDR3 region has the DNA TGTGCCAGCAGTTTAGCACCGGGAGATCAGCCCCAGCATTTT.

The chain combines TRBV27 with TRBJ1-5, with D maybe TRBD1 (5 bases). The CDR3 is made up of 15 amino acids. Trimming took off 5 bases at V and 7 bases at J, with 18 bases between the two ends. In germline, CDR1 is MNHEY, CDR2 SMNVEV (reference sequence). The DNA of the CDR3 is TGTGCCAGCAGTCCCGGGATGCGGGGCGGACAGCCCCAGCATTTT. As protein: CASSPGMRGGQPQHF.

The V call is TRBV6-2 or TRBV6-3, the J call TRBJ2-2; D uncertain. Trimming took off 8 bases at V and 0 bases at J, with 13 bases between the two ends. The CDR3 length is 15 residues. The V gene's germline CDR1 is MNHEY and CDR2 SVGEGT. Here the CDR3 reads CASGRQLANTGELFF. The DNA of the CDR3 is TGTGCCAGCGGACGCCAATTGGCGAACACCGGGGAGCTGTTTTTT.

This sequence joins TRBV28 and TRBJ2-1, with 8 bases identical to TRBD2. The CDR3 extends over 16 amino acids. CDR1 and CDR2 from the germline V gene are MDHEN and SYDVKM. With V trimmed by 3 bases and J by 8 bases, 12 bases remained unmatched. CDR3 sequence reads: CASSLSEREMLDEQFF. DNA of the CDR3: TGTGCCAGCAGTTTGTCAGAGCGGGAGATGCTTGATGAGCAGTTCTTC. Filled out from reference TRBV28 and TRBJ2-1, the complete variable domain reads DVKVTQSSRYLVKRTGEKVFLECVQDMDHENMFWYRQDPGLGLRLIYFSYDVKMKEKGDIPEGYSVSREKKERFSLILESASTNQTSMYLCASSLSEREMLDEQFFGPGTRLTVL.

The chain's CDR3 is CASSLVGGPEQFF. CDR3 bases: TGTGCCAGCAGCTTGGTAGGGGGTCCTGAGCAGTTCTTC. This sequence joins TRBV5-4 and TRBJ2-1, with D possibly TRBD1 on 6 matching bases. CDR3 length equals 13 residues. Germline V gene lookup returns CDR1 SGHNT and CDR2 YYREEE (reference sequence). V was trimmed by 0 bases and J by 9 bases, leaving 10 bases between them.

V gene TRBV28 combines with J gene TRBJ2-7, with D maybe TRBD1 (6 bases). This CDR3 spans 14 amino acids. Germline CDR1 is MDHEN and CDR2 is SYDVKM. Trimming pared 5 bases from V and 1 base from J, leaving 12 bases between. The CDR3 protein is CASSPSTGSYEQYF. CDR3 DNA: TGTGCCAGCAGTCCCTCGACAGGTTCCTACGAGCAGTACTTC.